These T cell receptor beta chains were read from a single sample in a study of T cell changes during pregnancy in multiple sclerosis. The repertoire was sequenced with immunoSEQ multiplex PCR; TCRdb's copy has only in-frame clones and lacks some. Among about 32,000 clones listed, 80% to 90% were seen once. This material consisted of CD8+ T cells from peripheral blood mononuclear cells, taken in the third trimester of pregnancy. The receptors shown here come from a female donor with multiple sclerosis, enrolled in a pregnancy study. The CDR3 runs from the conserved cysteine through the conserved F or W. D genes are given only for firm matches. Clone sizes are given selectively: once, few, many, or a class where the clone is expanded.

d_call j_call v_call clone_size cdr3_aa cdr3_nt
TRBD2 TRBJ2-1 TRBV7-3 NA CASSAVAGGPRNEQFF TGTGCCAGCAGCGCCGTAGCGGGGGGGCCGAGGAATGAGCAGTTCTTC
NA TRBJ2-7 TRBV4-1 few CASSPHGNYEQYF TGCGCCAGCAGCCCCCACGGGAACTACGAGCAGTACTTC
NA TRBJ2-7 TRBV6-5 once CASSTSRWSLEQYF TGTGCCAGCAGTACCTCTAGGTGGAGTCTCGAGCAGTACTTC
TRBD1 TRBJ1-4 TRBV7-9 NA CASSFSGTGASNEKLFF TGTGCCAGCAGCTTTAGCGGGACAGGGGCCTCTAATGAAAAACTGTTTTTT
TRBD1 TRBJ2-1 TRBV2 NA CASIGTGKPYNEQFF TGTGCCAGTATTGGGACAGGGAAGCCCTACAATGAGCAGTTCTTC
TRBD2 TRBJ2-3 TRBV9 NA CASSVALAGGTDTQYF TGTGCCAGCAGCGTAGCCTTGGCGGGGGGCACAGATACGCAGTATTTT
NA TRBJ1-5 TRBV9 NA CASSVVRGVSNQPQHF TGTGCCAGCAGCGTAGTTAGGGGCGTCAGCAATCAGCCCCAGCATTTT
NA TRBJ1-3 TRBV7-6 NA CASSPGLSSGNTIYF TGTGCCAGCAGCCCAGGACTGAGCTCTGGAAACACCATATATTTT
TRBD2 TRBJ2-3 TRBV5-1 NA CASSLEGSGGATDTQYF TGCGCCAGCAGCTTGGAGGGTAGCGGGGGGGCAACAGATACGCAGTATTTT
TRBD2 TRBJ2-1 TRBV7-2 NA CASSLLSGTYNEQFF TGTGCCAGCAGCTTACTTAGCGGGACATACAATGAGCAGTTCTTC
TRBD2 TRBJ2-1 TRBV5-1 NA CASSLVLAGDPRGEQFF TGCGCCAGCAGCTTGGTTCTAGCGGGAGATCCCAGGGGAGAGCAGTTCTTC
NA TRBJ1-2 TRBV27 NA CASSLQGYYGYTF TGTGCCAGCAGTTTACAGGGTTACTATGGCTACACCTTC
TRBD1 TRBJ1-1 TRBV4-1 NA CASSQPGQGWNTEAFF TGCGCCAGCAGCCAACCGGGACAGGGGTGGAACACTGAAGCTTTCTTT
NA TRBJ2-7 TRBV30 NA CAWSSGAYEQYF TGTGCCTGGAGCTCAGGGGCCTACGAGCAGTACTTC
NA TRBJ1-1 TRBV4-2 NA CASSSRKGPTEAFF TGTGCCAGCAGCTCTCGAAAGGGGCCAACTGAAGCTTTCTTT
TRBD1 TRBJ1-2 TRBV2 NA CASITGAGGYTF TGTGCCAGCATCACAGGGGCGGGCGGCTACACCTTC
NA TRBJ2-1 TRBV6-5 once CASSPGYDNEQFF TGTGCCAGCAGCCCAGGGTATGACAATGAGCAGTTCTTC
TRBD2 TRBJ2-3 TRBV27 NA CASSLPRTSGRRDTQYF TGTGCCAGCAGTCTACCTAGGACTAGCGGGAGACGCGATACGCAGTATTTT
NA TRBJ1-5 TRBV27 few CASSPAGFNQPQHF TGTGCCAGCAGCCCCGCGGGTTTTAATCAGCCCCAGCATTTT
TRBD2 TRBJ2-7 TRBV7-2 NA CASSGGLAVPYEQYF TGTGCCAGCAGCGGGGGACTAGCGGTCCCCTACGAGCAGTACTTC
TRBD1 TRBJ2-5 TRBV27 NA CASSRRGRRTQYF TGTGCCAGCAGCCGCAGGGGGCGCAGGACCCAGTACTTC
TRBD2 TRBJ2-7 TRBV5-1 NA CASTPGGTYEQCF TGCGCCAGTACTCCCGGGGGGACCTACGAGCAGTGCTTC
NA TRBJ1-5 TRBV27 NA CASSLFSGPNQPQHF TGTGCCAGCAGCCTCTTCTCGGGTCCCAATCAGCCCCAGCATTTT
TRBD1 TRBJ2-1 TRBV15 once CATRPGQAYNEQFF TGTGCCACCCGACCGGGACAGGCCTACAATGAGCAGTTCTTC
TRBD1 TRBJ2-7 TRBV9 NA CASSVEVRGLYEQYF TGTGCCAGCAGCGTAGAGGTGAGGGGGCTCTACGAGCAGTACTTC
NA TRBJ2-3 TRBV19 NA CASSPLALTDTQYF TGTGCCAGTAGTCCGCTAGCGTTAACAGATACGCAGTATTTT
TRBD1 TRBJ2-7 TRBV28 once CASSLTGGTSYEQYF TGTGCCAGCAGCCTCACAGGGGGTACATCCTACGAGCAGTACTTC
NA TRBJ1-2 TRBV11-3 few CASSLEQGSYGYTF TGTGCCAGCAGCTTAGAGCAGGGGTCCTATGGCTACACCTTC
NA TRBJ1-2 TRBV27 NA CASSFSPGYYGYTF TGTGCCAGCAGTTTCAGCCCAGGCTACTATGGCTACACCTTC
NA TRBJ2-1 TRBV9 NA CASSVGSDNEQFF TGTGCCAGCAGCGTAGGATCAGACAATGAGCAGTTCTTC
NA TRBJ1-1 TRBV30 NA CAWTAGTRAEAFF TGTGCCTGGACGGCAGGGACAAGGGCTGAAGCTTTCTTT
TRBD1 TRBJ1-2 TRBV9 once CASSNFGQAVDYGYTF TGTGCCAGCAGCAATTTCGGACAGGCGGTGGACTATGGCTACACCTTC
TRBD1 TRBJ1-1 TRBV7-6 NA CASSFPRAGGDGKNTEAFF TGTGCCAGCAGCTTCCCCCGCGCAGGGGGCGACGGGAAGAACACTGAAGCTTTCTTT
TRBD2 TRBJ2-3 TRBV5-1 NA CASSPTSGGYTDTQYF TGCGCCAGCAGCCCCACTAGCGGGGGGTACACAGATACGCAGTATTTT
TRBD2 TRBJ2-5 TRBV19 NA CASRRGGGRQQETQYF TGTGCCAGTAGACGGGGGGGCGGGAGGCAGCAAGAGACCCAGTACTTC
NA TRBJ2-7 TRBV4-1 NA CASSPLGDNYEQYF TGCGCCAGCAGCCCCCTAGGGGACAACTACGAGCAGTACTTC
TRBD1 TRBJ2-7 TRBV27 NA CASSLSGTGVEQYF TGTGCCAGCAGTTTATCCGGGACAGGGGTCGAGCAGTACTTC
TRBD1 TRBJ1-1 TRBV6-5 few CASSYSTGTGTEAFF TGTGCCAGCAGTTACTCGACAGGGACCGGCACTGAAGCTTTCTTT
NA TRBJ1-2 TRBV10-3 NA CAISDMEGSYGYTF TGTGCCATCAGTGATATGGAGGGCTCCTATGGCTACACCTTC
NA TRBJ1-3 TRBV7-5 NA CVLKPGLGNTIYF TGTGTCCTGAAGCCAGGGCTGGGAAACACCATATATTTT
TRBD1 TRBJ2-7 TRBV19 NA CASSIQGQGYEQYF TGTGCCAGTAGTATCCAGGGACAGGGCTACGAGCAGTACTTC